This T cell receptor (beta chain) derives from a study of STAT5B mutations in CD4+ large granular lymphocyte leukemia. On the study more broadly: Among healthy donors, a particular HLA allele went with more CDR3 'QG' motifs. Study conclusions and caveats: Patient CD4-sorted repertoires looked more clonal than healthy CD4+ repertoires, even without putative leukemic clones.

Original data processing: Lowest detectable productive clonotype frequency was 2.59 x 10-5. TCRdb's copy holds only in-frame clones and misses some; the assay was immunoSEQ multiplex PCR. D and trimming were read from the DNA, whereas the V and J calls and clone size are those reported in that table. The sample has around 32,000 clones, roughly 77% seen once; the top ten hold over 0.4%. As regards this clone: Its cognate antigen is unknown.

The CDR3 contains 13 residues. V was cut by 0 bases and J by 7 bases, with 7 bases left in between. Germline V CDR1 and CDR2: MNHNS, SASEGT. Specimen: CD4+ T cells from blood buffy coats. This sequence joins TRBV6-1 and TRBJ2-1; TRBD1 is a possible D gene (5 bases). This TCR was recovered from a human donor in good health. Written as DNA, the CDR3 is TGTGCCAGCAGTGAAGCAGGGGAAAATGAGCAGTTCTTC. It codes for CASSEAGENEQFF.